One sample yielded the 16 T cell receptor beta chains listed below, sequenced in a study of T cell responses to AZD1222 COVID-19 vaccine. Clones were read by immunoSEQ multiplex PCR, and TCRdb kept only the in-frame ones, dropping some. Among around 83,000 clones listed, roughly 86% were seen once. Sequencing was performed on peripheral blood, taken on day 0 of AZD1222 vaccination. These receptors were taken from an adult in good health.

The genes are TRBV3-1 (or the pseudogene TRBV3-2) and TRBJ2-7; 9 bases map to TRBD2. The germline CDR1 and CDR2 sequences are LGHDT and YNNKEL (reference sequence). Trimming at V came to 0 bases and at J to 4 bases, leaving 22 bases not matched to a gene. The CDR3 contains 21 residues. The CDR3 protein is CASSQDRASGIGRSGGYEQYF. CDR3 DNA sequence: TGTGCCAGCAGCCAAGATCGGGCTAGCGGGATCGGAAGATCCGGGGGGTACGAGCAGTACTTC.

The chain uses TRBV28 and TRBJ2-3; 9 positions agree with TRBD1. The germline V gene has CDR1 MDHEN and CDR2 SYDVKM. The CDR3 length is 18 residues. The J segment lost 2 bases and the V segment lost 5 bases, leaving 14 bases of the junction unmatched. CDR3 sequence (DNA): TGTGCCAGCAGTACCGGGACAGGGAAGGTGGTGGACACAGATACGCAGTATTTT. This encodes CASSTGTGKVVDTDTQYF.

The chain combines TRBV19 with TRBJ2-1, with D perhaps matching TRBD1 or TRBD2 (5 bases each). With 6 bases removed from V and 4 bases from J, the gap between germline ends came to 10 bases. CDR1 and CDR2 (germline): LNHDA, SQIVND (reference sequence). The CDR3 is 13 residues long. The CDR3 loop reads CASRGRLYNEQFF. CDR3 bases: TGTGCCAGTAGGGGACGCCTATACAATGAGCAGTTCTTC.

The chain recombines TRBV20-1 with TRBJ2-5; unclear D gene. Germline V gives CDR1 DFQATT, CDR2 SNEGSKA (reference sequence). V was shortened by 5 bases and J by 5 bases, with 9 bases between the two germline ends. The CDR3 is 11 amino acids. The CDR3 sequence is CSARAFETQYF. The CDR3 bases are TGCAGTGCTCGAGCGTTTGAGACCCAGTACTTC.

The chain employs TRBV9 and TRBJ2-3; 8 bases agree with TRBD1. Germline V gene lookup returns CDR1 SGDLS and CDR2 YYNGEE. J lost 0 bases, V lost 4 bases, and 19 bases had no gene match. The CDR3 is made up of 20 amino acids. CDR3 region: CASSPHFRDRKSSSTDTQYF. The CDR3 nucleotides read TGTGCCAGCAGCCCCCATTTCCGGGACAGGAAATCTTCTAGCACAGATACGCAGTATTTT.

The genes are TRBV9 and TRBJ1-2, with 7 bases lining up with TRBD1. The CDR3 extends over 14 amino acids. V was clipped by 4 bases and J by 5 bases; unmatched bases: 8. The germline V gene encodes CDR1 SGDLS and CDR2 YYNGEE. Here the CDR3 DNA reads TGTGCCAGCAGCTATTCAGGGGGTAATTATGGCTACACCTTC. It codes for CASSYSGGNYGYTF.

This clone was seen only a few times. V is TRBV5-8 and J is TRBJ2-7, with unresolved D. The V end was cut by 0 bases, the J end by 0 bases, with 7 bases between. This CDR3 comprises 14 residues. CDR1 is SGHTS and CDR2 is YDEGEE in the germline V gene. CDR3 coding DNA: TGTGCCAGCAGCTTGGAAACAGCCTCCTACGAGCAGTACTTC. Translated: CASSLETASYEQYF. The complete variable domain, with remaining parts taken from reference TRBV5-8 and TRBJ2-7, reads EAGVTQSPTHLIKTRGQQATLRCSPISGHTSVYWYQQALGLGLQFLLWYDEGEERNRGNFPPRFSGRQFPNYSSELNVNALELEDSALYLCASSLETASYEQYFGPGTRLTVT.

V is TRBV7-3 and J is TRBJ2-2, with TRBD2 matching 10 bases. The CDR3 is 19 residues long. The V gene's germline CDR1 is SGHTA and CDR2 FQGTGA. With 2 bases clipped from V and 1 base from J, the junction kept 10 bases outside the gene matches. CDR3 amino acids: CASSLSGPRTSGNTGELFF. Here the CDR3 DNA reads TGTGCCAGCAGCTTATCAGGCCCTCGGACTAGCGGGAACACCGGGGAGCTGTTTTTT.

This chain uses TRBV27 with TRBJ2-1; D is tentatively TRBD1 or TRBD2 (7 bases each). Germline V lookup: CDR1 MNHEY, CDR2 SMNVEV (reference sequence). The CDR3 contains 14 residues. V was cut by 8 bases and J by 5 bases, with 16 bases left in between. The CDR3 nucleotides read TGTGCCAGCCTCATGGGAGGGGGCCACAATGAGCAGTTCTTC. As protein: CASLMGGGHNEQFF.

V usage is TRBV12-3 or TRBV12-4 and J usage is TRBJ2-1; 9 positions match TRBD1. The CDR3 is 11 residues long. V was pared by 6 bases and J by 14 bases, with 5 bases of the junction left unmatched. CDR3 residues: CASRLGDREFF. CDR3 DNA: TGTGCCAGCAGGTTGGGGGACAGGGAGTTCTTC.

The J gene is TRBJ1-1, the V gene TRBV5-1; 9 bases line up with TRBD1. The CDR3 spans 14 residues. Trimming took 3 bases from V and 3 from J; bases not matched to a gene: 3. Germline-derived CDR1 and CDR2 are SGHRS and YFSETQ. CDR3 in amino acids: CASSSTGGDTEAFF. In DNA, the CDR3 is TGCGCCAGCAGCTCGACAGGGGGAGACACTGAAGCTTTCTTT.

This clone was seen more than once but under ten times. The chain combines TRBV10-3 with TRBJ1-2; D possibly corresponds to TRBD1 (6 bases). From germline, CDR1 is ENHRY and CDR2 SYGVKD. The CDR3 is made up of 14 amino acids. Trimming cost V 0 bases and J 5 bases, with 10 bases left between them. Written as DNA, the CDR3 is TGTGCCATCAGTGAGTCGGGCAGGGGTTATGGCTACACCTTC. It specifies CAISESGRGYGYTF.

The rearrangement uses TRBV3-1 (or the pseudogene TRBV3-2) and TRBJ2-7; 7 bases are shared with TRBD1. The germline V gene encodes CDR1 LGHDT and CDR2 YNNKEL (reference sequence). The length of the CDR3 is 15 residues. After removal of 4 bases from V and 2 bases from J, the junction contained 8 bases not matched to a gene. The CDR3 DNA is TGTGCCAGCAGCCCGCATTCCACAGGGGCCTACGAGCAGTACTTC. It codes for CASSPHSTGAYEQYF.

The chain employs TRBV5-1 and TRBJ2-5, with 8 bases matching TRBD1. V gave up 0 bases and J gave up 5 bases; unmatched junction bases: 6. Germline V gives CDR1 SGHRS, CDR2 YFSETQ. This CDR3 has 15 residues. This CDR3 is CASSLEDRVWETQYF. The CDR3 DNA reads as TGCGCCAGCAGCTTGGAGGACAGGGTATGGGAGACCCAGTACTTC.

The chain recombines TRBV13 with TRBJ1-4, with D maybe TRBD1 (5 bases). CDR1 and CDR2 (germline): PRHDT, FYEKMQ (reference sequence). The CDR3 has 14 residues. The V end was cut by 8 bases, the J end by 8 bases, with 18 bases between. CDR3 DNA sequence: TGTGCCAGCGGGCTCCGACTAGGGGAGGAAAAACTGTTTTTT. Amino acid sequence: CASGLRLGEEKLFF.

The rearrangement links TRBV5-1 to TRBJ2-7; 9 positions match TRBD1. CDR3 size: 16 residues. Trimming took 0 bases from V and 3 from J; bases not matched to a gene: 7. Germline assignment: CDR1 SGHRS and CDR2 YFSETQ. The CDR3 DNA is TGCGCCAGCAGCTTGGAAGGGACAGGGAGGATCTACGAGCAGTACTTC. Its translation is CASSLEGTGRIYEQYF.